The clone carrying this T cell receptor (beta chain) was counted only a few times. V trimming: 0 bases; J trimming: 5 bases; junction bases outside the gene matches: 15. In germline, CDR1 is MNHEY, CDR2 SMNVEV (reference sequence). This CDR3 has 18 amino acids. This record comes from a study of naive and memory T cell subsets. An equimolar mix of two oligonucleotides served as the beta constant-region primer for TRBC1 and TRBC2. Using its own MiXCR run on the UMI-ligation and nested PCR reads, TCRdb lists one record per CDR3 protein. The table lists about 90,000 distinct CDR3 sequences, roughly 7.3% of them singletons.

This TCR was recovered from a human donor in good health. The sequencing input was central memory CD4+ T cells from blood. The V and J genes are TRBV27 and TRBJ2-7, with 8 bases that match TRBD1. The CDR3 loop reads CASSLSVLQGARWDEQYF. The CDR3 coding sequence is TGTGCCAGCAGTTTATCGGTGCTCCAGGGGGCTCGTTGGGACGAGCAGTACTTC.